These 19 T cell receptor beta chains came from one sample sequenced in a study of T cells in narcolepsy. The assay was immunoSEQ multiplex PCR, and TCRdb's table has in-frame clones only and misses some. Of 25,000 to 35,000 clones in the sample, around 83% are singletons; the top ten hold about 0.64%. Sequencing used memory (CD45RA-) CD4+ T cells from blood. These receptors were taken from a human donor in good health.

V usage is TRBV18 and J usage is TRBJ1-4, with TRBD1 as a possible D gene (5 bases). The CDR3 runs 17 residues. Trimming cost V 3 bases and J 3 bases, with 17 bases left between them. The germline V gene has CDR1 KGHSH and CDR2 LQKENI. Here the CDR3 reads CASSPSGGLIANEKLFF. The CDR3 nucleotides read TGTGCCAGCTCACCGTCCGGGGGGTTGATCGCTAATGAAAAACTGTTTTTT.

The rearrangement links TRBV19 to TRBJ1-1; 11 bases are a match to TRBD1. CDR3 length equals 16 residues. CDR1 LNHDA and CDR2 SQIVND come from the germline V gene (reference sequence). V shed 5 bases, J shed 10 bases, and the junction held 15 bases outside the gene matches. DNA of the CDR3: TGTGCCAGTAGTCAGAACCGGGACAGGGGGTTGATGGCAGCTTTCTTT. It encodes CASSQNRDRGLMAAFF.

With regard to this clone: An end of the junction differs from the germline gene, which may be a read error. The genes are TRBV2 and TRBJ2-7; TRBD1 matches at 12 bases. This CDR3 comprises 13 residues. Germline assignment: CDR1 SNHLY and CDR2 FYNNEI. The CDR3 DNA sequence: TGTGCCAGCCGGGGACAGGGGGCCGCCCCGATTGGCTTC. It specifies CASRGQGAAPIGF.

This clone was recorded only once. The chain couples TRBV2 to TRBJ2-5; tentatively, D is TRBD1 or TRBD2 (5 bases each). CDR1 and CDR2 from the germline V gene are SNHLY and FYNNEI. V was shortened by 5 bases and J by 2 bases, with 18 bases between the two germline ends. CDR3 length: 16 amino acids. The CDR3 DNA is TGTGCCAGCAGTTGGCCGGAGGACATACAGCAAGAGACCCAGTACTTC. As protein: CASSWPEDIQQETQYF.

The chain employs TRBV6-5 and TRBJ1-2, with 8 nucleotides matching TRBD1. The CDR3 is 14 residues long. Germline CDR1 is MNHEY and CDR2 is SVGAGI. Trimming at V came to 7 bases and at J to 7 bases, leaving 11 bases not matched to a gene. The CDR3 spells CASIGGQGLGGYTF. The DNA for the CDR3 is TGTGCCAGCATTGGAGGACAGGGCTTAGGTGGCTACACCTTC.

The chain uses TRBV27 and TRBJ1-5; no clear D gene. Germline V CDR1 and CDR2: MNHEY, SMNVEV (reference sequence). The CDR3 is made up of 14 amino acids. The V gene lost 6 bases and the J gene lost 4 bases, with 13 bases spanning the gap. The CDR3 loop reads CASSHRDPNQPQHF. CDR3 nucleotide sequence: TGTGCCAGCAGCCACCGGGATCCTAATCAGCCCCAGCATTTT.

V usage is TRBV19 and J usage is TRBJ1-6; no clear D gene. Trimming stripped 5 bases from V and 5 bases from J, with 10 bases between. Per the germline V gene, CDR1 is LNHDA and CDR2 is SQIVND (reference sequence). This CDR3 has 14 residues. The CDR3 DNA follows: TGTGCCAGTAGTCCCAGGTCGAATAATTCACCCCTCCACTTT. It translates to CASSPRSNNSPLHF.

The chain joins TRBV5-1 to TRBJ2-1; 10 nucleotides line up with TRBD1. This CDR3 spans 15 amino acids. Germline trimming cut 0 bases from V and 7 bases from J; bases unmatched to any gene: 4. Germline values: CDR1 SGHRS, CDR2 YFSETQ. The CDR3 reads CASSLATGGLNEQFF. The CDR3 DNA reads TGCGCCAGCAGCTTGGCGACAGGGGGCTTGAATGAGCAGTTCTTC.

V is TRBV2 and J is TRBJ2-1; 9 bases fit TRBD1. The ends lost 6 bases at V and 9 bases at J; junction bases unmatched: 6. This CDR3 comprises 13 residues. CDR1 and CDR2 from the germline V gene are SNHLY and FYNNEI. The CDR3 bases are TGTGCCAGCAGCGGGGGACAGGGCGGTGAGCAGTTCTTC. This gives the protein CASSGGQGGEQFF. The entire variable domain, with the rest obtained from reference TRBV2 and TRBJ2-1, is as follows: EPEVTQTPSHQVTQMGQEVILRCVPISNHLYFYWYRQILGQKVEFLVSFYNNEISEKSEIFDDQFSVERPDGSNFTLKIRSTKLEDSAMYFCASSGGQGGEQFFGPGTRLTVL.

This clone was seen only once. This rearrangement joins TRBV6-1 to TRBJ2-7; TRBD2 matches 7 bases. CDR3 size: 14 residues. Unmatched junction bases numbered 8, after V lost 6 bases and J lost 3 bases. The V gene's germline CDR1 is MNHNS and CDR2 SASEGT. This CDR3 is CASRVGLVHYEQYF. In nucleotides, the CDR3 is TGTGCCAGCAGAGTCGGACTAGTCCACTACGAGCAGTACTTC.

The chain couples TRBV19 to TRBJ2-2, with TRBD1 matching 7 bases. V was clipped by 3 bases and J by 5 bases; unmatched bases: 9. Germline V gene sequence: CDR1 LNHDA, CDR2 SQIVND (reference sequence). CDR3 length: 16 residues. This CDR3 reads CASSIRGGRGTGELFF. DNA of the CDR3: TGTGCCAGTAGTATTAGAGGGGGCCGGGGTACCGGGGAGCTGTTTTTT.

The rearrangement uses TRBV6-1 and TRBJ2-5; the match to TRBD2 covers 10 bases. Germline CDR1 is MNHNS and CDR2 is SASEGT. J gave up 4 bases and V 5 bases, and 7 bases lay outside the gene matches. The CDR3 has 15 residues. The CDR3 region has the DNA TGTGCCAGCAGTCAGCGGGGGGGGGAGGGAGAGACCCAGTACTTC. Amino acid sequence: CASSQRGGEGETQYF.

CDR3 in amino acids: CASKDVHTGELFF. In DNA form, the CDR3 reads TGCGCCAGCAAGGACGTACACACCGGGGAGCTGTTTTTT. The chain is built from TRBV5-1 and TRBJ2-2, with no clear D. Germline-derived CDR1 and CDR2 are SGHRS and YFSETQ. The V end was cut by 6 bases, the J end by 3 bases, with 9 bases between. The CDR3 is 13 amino acids.

This clone was seen a handful of times. One end of the junction is discordant with germline, which a read error may explain. The chain joins TRBV28 to TRBJ2-2, with 12 bases lining up with TRBD2. This CDR3 region has 17 residues. CDR1 and CDR2 (germline): MDHEN, SYDVKM. The CDR3 sequence: CACSLWELAGGPGELFF. For the CDR3, the DNA is TGTGCCTGCAGTTTATGGGAGCTAGCGGGGGGGCCCGGGGAGCTGTTTTTT.

With respect to this clone: Because it lacks the conserved phenylalanine or tryptophan at the end, this CDR3 is likely a read error. It is unclear where the CDR3 begins or ends on the DNA, so no DNA is shown, and the CDR3 is as TCRdb lists it. The J gene is TRBJ2-7, the V gene TRBV7-2; the listed D gene, TRBD2, was not tested against the DNA. The length of the CDR3 is 15 amino acids, counting both ends. The germline V gene encodes CDR1 SGHTA and CDR2 FQGNSA. The CDR3 protein is CASSASGRVPDPEYL.

The J gene is TRBJ2-3, the V gene TRBV7-7; D not resolved. Deletions cut 1 base from V and 0 bases from J, with 11 bases between. Germline values: CDR1 SSHAT, CDR2 FNYEAQ (reference sequence). This CDR3 has 16 amino acids. CDR3 amino acids: CASSLGSYPSTDTQYF. The DNA of the CDR3 is TGTGCCAGCAGCTTAGGGTCATACCCTAGCACAGATACGCAGTATTTT.

The chain carries TRBV5-1 and TRBJ2-2, with D possibly matching TRBD2 (6 bases). CDR3 length equals 17 residues. Germline V CDR1 and CDR2: SGHRS, YFSETQ. Between the trimmed V and J ends, which lost 1 base and 6 bases, there was a span of 19 bases. In nucleotides, the CDR3 is TGCGCCAGCAGCTTGTTTCTGCATCCCCGGGAGTCCGGGGAGCTGTTTTTT. Amino acid sequence: CASSLFLHPRESGELFF.

J is TRBJ2-7 and V is TRBV18, with D possibly TRBD2 on 6 matching bases. The CDR3 is made up of 16 amino acids. Germline lookup yields CDR1 KGHSH and CDR2 LQKENI. The V and J ends lost 1 base and 7 bases respectively, with 20 bases between them. The CDR3 region is CASSPRRGNSLGEQYV. CDR3 coding DNA: TGTGCCAGCTCACCACGTCGGGGGAATAGCCTAGGGGAGCAGTACGTC.

This clone was seen only a few times. This chain joins TRBV7-9 and TRBJ2-2; TRBD1 matches at 8 bases. Germline values: CDR1 SEHNR, CDR2 FQNEAQ (reference sequence). This CDR3 is 15 amino acids long. Trimming cost V 10 bases and J 5 bases; bases outside gene matches: 12. CDR3 in DNA: TGTGCCATCCGAAGGGACAGGCGTTTGACCGGGGAGCTGTTTTTT. Protein sequence: CAIRRDRRLTGELFF.